The 2 T cell receptor beta chains below all came from one sample that was sequenced in a study of shared clonotypes between healthy human individuals. The assay was immunoSEQ multiplex PCR, and TCRdb's table has in-frame clones only and misses some. Of roughly 640,000 clones listed, approximately 97% are singletons. The sequencing input was naive CD4+ T cells sorted from blood. Subset given: CD45RA+ positively selected. The receptors stem from a woman in her twenties or thirties in good health.

V is TRBV2 and J is TRBJ2-1; the D gene is possibly TRBD1 (5 bases). Trimming stripped 6 bases from V and 6 bases from J, with 12 bases between. Germline V gives CDR1 SNHLY, CDR2 FYNNEI. This CDR3 has 13 amino acids. This chain's CDR3 is CASRGRTINEQFF. Written as DNA, the CDR3 is TGTGCCAGCAGGGGTAGGACAATCAATGAGCAGTTCTTC.

Concerning this clone: The sample holds other DNA sequences that translate to the same CDR3. The chain is built from TRBV28 and TRBJ2-5; no clear D gene. The CDR3 is made up of 12 amino acids. Germline V gives CDR1 MDHEN, CDR2 SYDVKM. V was clipped by 3 bases and J by 5 bases, with 7 bases between them. In DNA, the CDR3 is TGTGCCAGCAGTTTTGGGCGTGAGACCCAGTACTTC. This gives the protein CASSFGRETQYF.